The rows below give T cell receptor beta chains drawn from one sample of a study of T-cell memory formation after mild COVID-19. TCRdb reanalysed the 5' RACE reads using MiXCR and keeps one entry per CDR3 protein. The data contain about 320,000 distinct CDR3 sequences, around an eighth of them seen just once; the ten biggest clones take up around a fifth. Sequenced material: PBMCs or a T cell subset sorted from them (not recorded which). The receptors stem from a man aged 18 to 30 who had mild COVID-19 (a few samples of this study predate the infection). Cell type and time point are not known. Each CDR3 is given with its conserved first and last residue.

cdr3_aa cdr3_length v_call
CASSKGSTGQSDEQYF 16 TRBV21-1
CASSFGGLLGELFF 14 TRBV9
CASSVAGSGGSWHTGELFF 19 TRBV9
CASSPNGQGAYNEQFF 16 TRBV12-3/TRBV12-4
CASSLALGVQETQYF 15 TRBV5-1
CAISESRDRYSYEQYF 16 TRBV10-3
CASGANSNQPQHF 13 TRBV6-2/TRBV6-3
CAIINTGQGKLEAFF 15 TRBV10-3
CASSPPGQGAVTYEQYF 17 TRBV7-9
CASSSGFRPLHF 12 TRBV7-2
CAISYSRANEQYF 13 TRBV10-3
CASSDGGYGELFF 13 TRBV12-3/TRBV12-4
CASSQDSLYSGYTF 14 TRBV3-1
CASIRTDRDQPQHF 14 TRBV19
CASSLGTGGWYEQFF 15 TRBV7-9
CSARDGTGYQETQYF 15 TRBV20-1
CASSRQGSVAGEQFF 15 TRBV19
CASSLVQGSTDTQYF 15 TRBV5-1
CASSYSRMGRGSNQPQHF 18 TRBV6-6
CASSAWTGGHTEAFF 15 TRBV6-2/TRBV6-3
CASSWDTAGTEAFF 14 TRBV6-5
CASSLNWTPTYEQYF 15 TRBV5-1
CASSYSSRADEKLFF 15 TRBV6-5
CASSLSLAGLNEQFF 15 TRBV27
CASSSQDRGQYGYTF 15 TRBV5-1
CASSLKGNTDTQYF 14 TRBV5-1
CASSASENTEAFF 13 TRBV7-3
CACSDTKGGSGANVLTF 17 TRBV7-6
CSVEAQGYYNEQFF 14 TRBV29-1